Listed below are T cell receptor beta chains from one sample, sequenced in a study of blood T cell repertoires in COVID-19. Using immunoSEQ multiplex PCR, the repertoire was profiled, and TCRdb retains in-frame clones only, with some absent. The table lists over 150,000 clones, 84% of them singletons. The sequenced sample consisted of peripheral blood. These receptors originate from a human donor in a cohort sampled during active COVID-19. The CDR3 runs from the conserved cysteine through the conserved F or W. Each record gives: V gene, J gene, D gene, clone size, CDR3 DNA, CDR3 protein. The D gene is left open where the match is weak. Clone size, where shown, is once, few, many, or a class for clones that have expanded.

TRBV28	TRBJ2-5	TRBD2	.	TGTGCTACCTACCCAGCGGGGTCTTCGGAGACCCAGTACTTC	CATYPAGSSETQYF
TRBV6-4	TRBJ2-1	TRBD2	.	TGTGCCAGCAGTCAACCGGGACTAGCGGCCCCCAATGAGCAGTTCTTC	CASSQPGLAAPNEQFF
TRBV2	TRBJ2-1	TRBD1	.	TGTGCCAGCTTTGACAGGGCAAACCTCAATGAGCAGTTCTTC	CASFDRANLNEQFF
TRBV6-5	TRBJ1-2	TRBD1	few	TGTGCCAGCTGGGAAAAGGGGGCGGGTAACTATGGCTACACCTTC	CASWEKGAGNYGYTF
TRBV18	TRBJ2-7	TRBD2	once	TGTGCCAGCTCACCGCAGAGGGTTAGCGGGACGACCTACGAGCAGTACTTC	CASSPQRVSGTTYEQYF
TRBV28	TRBJ2-5	.	.	TGTGCCAGCAGTGAACCCTACAGGGCTAGCCAAGAGACCCAGTACTTC	CASSEPYRASQETQYF
TRBV30	TRBJ2-7	TRBD2	.	TGTGCCTGGGGGGGTTCCAGCGGGAGTTTCACCTACGAGCAGTACTTC	CAWGGSSGSFTYEQYF
TRBV21-1	TRBJ1-1	.	.	TGTGCCAGCAACCGCCCTCGGGGGGGAGAGAACACTGAAGCTTTCTTT	CASNRPRGGENTEAFF
TRBV13	TRBJ1-6	TRBD1	.	TGTGCCAGCAGCGCAGGACAGGGCTGGAATTCACCCCTCCACTTT	CASSAGQGWNSPLHF
TRBV5-1	TRBJ2-7	TRBD2	.	TGCGCCAGCAGCAAACTAGCGGGAGACCGAGACGAGCAGTACTTC	CASSKLAGDRDEQYF
TRBV29-1	TRBJ2-1	TRBD1	.	TGCAGCGTTGAAAAAGGACAGGAGTACAATGAGCAGTTCTTC	CSVEKGQEYNEQFF
TRBV28	TRBJ1-1	TRBD1	.	TGTGCCAGCAGTCCCGGACAGGGAGGGTCCTGGAACACTGAAGCTTTCTTT	CASSPGQGGSWNTEAFF
TRBV10-3	TRBJ2-7	.	.	TGTGCCATCGCCCCCACGGGAGCCTCTTACGAGCAGTACTTC	CAIAPTGASYEQYF
TRBV10-3	TRBJ2-7	.	.	TGTGCCATCGGCGCTAGCGTATCCGAGCAGTACTTC	CAIGASVSEQYF
TRBV5-4	TRBJ2-7	.	once	TGTGCCAGCAGCGGTTCACTAGGAGCCTCCTACGAGCAGTACTTC	CASSGSLGASYEQYF
TRBV4-2	TRBJ1-1	.	.	TGTGCCAGCAGCCAAGAGGGGGGGAACACTGAAGCTTTCTTT	CASSQEGGNTEAFF
TRBV5-6	TRBJ2-7	TRBD2	.	TGTGCCAGCAGCCGGCGGGGGGAGCAGTACTTC	CASSRRGEQYF
TRBV19	TRBJ1-5	.	few	TGTGCCAGTAGTGACAGATATAGCAATCAGCCCCAGCATTTT	CASSDRYSNQPQHF
TRBV18	TRBJ1-1	TRBD1	.	TGTGCCAGCTCACCGCTCGACAGGGGCTTGAACACTGAAGCTTTCTTT	CASSPLDRGLNTEAFF
TRBV18	TRBJ2-2	.	.	TGTGCCAGCTCACCTTTTATTGTCCCAAGCGACACCGGGGAGCTGTTTTTT	CASSPFIVPSDTGELFF
TRBV6-5	TRBJ1-6	TRBD1	.	TGTGCCAGCAATCCAGACAGGGGGCCTTCACCCCTCCACTTT	CASNPDRGPSPLHF
TRBV27	TRBJ2-7	TRBD1	.	TGTGCCAGCAGTTTGGGACCAACAGGGGCCGAGCAGTACTTC	CASSLGPTGAEQYF
TRBV6-5	TRBJ1-2	TRBD1	once	TGTGCCAGCAGAGGACAGGGGTTCTATGGCTACACCTTC	CASRGQGFYGYTF
TRBV3-1/TRBV3-2	TRBJ1-2	.	.	TGTGCCAGCAGCCAAGATATGGCGGCCTATGGCTACACCTTC	CASSQDMAAYGYTF
TRBV27	TRBJ2-7	.	few	TGTGCCAGCAGTTTCCTGGGGCCAAGACCCTACGAGCAGTACTTC	CASSFLGPRPYEQYF
TRBV19	TRBJ2-5	TRBD2	.	TGTGCCAGTAGTGTCGGACTAGCGGGAGGGCCTCTTAAAACCCAGTACTTC	CASSVGLAGGPLKTQYF
TRBV18	TRBJ2-1	TRBD2	.	TGTGCCAGTGGGGAGGGCCGCAATGAGCAGTTCTTC	CASGEGRNEQFF
TRBV3-1/TRBV3-2	TRBJ2-5	TRBD2	.	TGTGCCAGCAGCCGTGGCCGGGGGACTAGGGTGCTTGAGACCCAGTACTTC	CASSRGRGTRVLETQYF
TRBV20-1	TRBJ2-7	TRBD2	.	TGCAGTGCTAGTCGCGGGACTATGGGCGAGCAGTACTTC	CSASRGTMGEQYF
TRBV28	TRBJ2-4	TRBD1	.	TGTGCCAGCAGTTCCGGGGACAGGAAAAACATTCAGTACTTC	CASSSGDRKNIQYF
TRBV2	TRBJ1-1	.	.	TGTGCCAGCAGCAGGGAGAACACTGAAGCTTTCTTT	CASSRENTEAFF
TRBV11-2	TRBJ2-7	TRBD2	.	TGTGCCAGCAGCCCCTGGGTGGGGGGGGCCTACGAGCAGTACTTC	CASSPWVGGAYEQYF
TRBV7-2	TRBJ1-1	.	.	TGTGCCAGCAGCCCCGAACTTTACACTGAAGCTTTCTTT	CASSPELYTEAFF
TRBV5-4	TRBJ2-2	TRBD2	.	TGTGCCAGCAGCTTGCTAGCGGGGCCAAACACCGGGGAGCTGTTTTTT	CASSLLAGPNTGELFF
TRBV6-5	TRBJ2-2	TRBD1	.	TGTGCCAGCAAACCCGGACAGGTTAACACCGGGGAGCTGTTTTTT	CASKPGQVNTGELFF
TRBV29-1	TRBJ2-1	.	once	TGCAGCGTTGAAGATGTGTCGGCTAGGGGCGCTTCCCCCTACAATGAGCAGTTCTTC	CSVEDVSARGASPYNEQFF
TRBV7-9	TRBJ2-7	TRBD1	few	TGTGCCAGCAGCTTCTCCGGACAGGGGTTCGAGCAGTACTTC	CASSFSGQGFEQYF
TRBV6-5	TRBJ2-3	.	.	TGTGCCAGCAGACTTGAGGGCGCAGATACGCAGTATTTT	CASRLEGADTQYF